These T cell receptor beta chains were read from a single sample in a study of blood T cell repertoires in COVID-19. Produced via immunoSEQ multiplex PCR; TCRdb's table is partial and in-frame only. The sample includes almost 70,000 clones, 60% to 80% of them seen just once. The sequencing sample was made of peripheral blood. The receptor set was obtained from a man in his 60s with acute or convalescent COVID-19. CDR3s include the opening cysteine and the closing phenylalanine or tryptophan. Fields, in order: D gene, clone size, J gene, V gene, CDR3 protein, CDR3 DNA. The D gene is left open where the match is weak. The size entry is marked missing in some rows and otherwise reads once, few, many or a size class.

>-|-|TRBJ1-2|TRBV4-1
CASSQVAAWAMGGYTF
TGCGCCAGCAGCCAAGTTGCCGCTTGGGCTATGGGTGGCTACACCTTC
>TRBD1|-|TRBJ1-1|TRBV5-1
CASRPRQGATTEAFF
TGCGCCAGCAGACCGAGACAGGGGGCTACGACTGAAGCTTTCTTT
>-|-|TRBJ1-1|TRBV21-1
CASSRVGGRENTEAFF
TGTGCCAGCAGCCGGGTAGGGGGCAGAGAAAACACTGAAGCTTTCTTT
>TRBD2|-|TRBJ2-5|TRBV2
CASRTSGGGETQYF
TGTGCCAGCAGGACTAGCGGGGGGGGAGAGACCCAGTACTTC
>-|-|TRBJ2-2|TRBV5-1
CASSFRGSPGELFF
TGCGCCAGCAGCTTTCGAGGGAGCCCCGGGGAGCTGTTTTTT
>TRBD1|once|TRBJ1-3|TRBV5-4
CASSLSTARTGGGNTIYF
TGTGCCAGCAGCTTGTCGACCGCCCGGACAGGAGGTGGAAACACCATATATTTT
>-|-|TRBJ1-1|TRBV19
CASSTGETNMNTEAFF
TGTGCCAGTAGTACGGGAGAGACTAACATGAACACTGAAGCTTTCTTT
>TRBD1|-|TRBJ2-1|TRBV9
CASSAWTGNNEQFF
TGTGCCAGCAGCGCGTGGACAGGGAACAATGAGCAGTTCTTC
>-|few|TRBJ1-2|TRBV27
CASSLTGIHGYTF
TGTGCCAGCAGTTTAACCGGGATCCATGGCTACACCTTC
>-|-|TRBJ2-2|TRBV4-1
CASSQTQWRDTGELFF
TGCGCCAGCAGCCAGACCCAATGGCGGGACACCGGGGAGCTGTTTTTT
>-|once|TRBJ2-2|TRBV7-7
CASSYTGTHTGELFF
TGTGCTAGCAGCTACACCGGGACACATACCGGGGAGCTGTTTTTT
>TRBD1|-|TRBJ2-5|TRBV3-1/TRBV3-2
CASSQGTGGWETQYF
TGTGCCAGCAGCCAAGGCACAGGGGGTTGGGAGACCCAGTACTTC
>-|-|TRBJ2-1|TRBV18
CASSVKRSSYNEQFF
TGTGCCAGCTCAGTTAAGCGGAGCTCCTACAATGAGCAGTTCTTC
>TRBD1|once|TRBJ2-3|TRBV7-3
CASSLTWTGGADTQYF
TGTGCCAGCAGCTTAACGTGGACAGGGGGCGCAGATACGCAGTATTTT
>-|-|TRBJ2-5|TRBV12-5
CASGQLAGTEKETQYF
TGTGCTAGTGGACAACTGGCCGGGACTGAAAAAGAGACCCAGTACTTC
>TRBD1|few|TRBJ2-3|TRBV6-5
CASSYSGQVTDTQYF
TGTGCCAGCAGTTACTCGGGACAGGTAACAGATACGCAGTATTTT
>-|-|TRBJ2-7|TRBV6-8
CANTRTASLYEQYF
TGTGCCAACACGCGGACTGCTTCACTTTACGAGCAGTACTTC
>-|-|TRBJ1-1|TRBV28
CASSLRGWVEAFF
TGTGCCAGCAGTTTGCGGGGCTGGGTTGAAGCTTTCTTT
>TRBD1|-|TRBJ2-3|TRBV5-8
CASSLRTGITDTQYF
TGTGCCAGCAGCTTGCGGACAGGCATCACAGATACGCAGTATTTT
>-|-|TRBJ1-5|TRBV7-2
CASSLQQGSNQPQHF
TGTGCCAGCAGCCTACAACAGGGTAGCAATCAGCCCCAGCATTTT
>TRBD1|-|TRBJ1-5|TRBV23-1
CASSRDREWRNQPQHF
TGCGCCAGCAGTCGGGACAGGGAGTGGCGCAATCAGCCCCAGCATTTT
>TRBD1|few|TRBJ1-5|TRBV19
CASSIPFPRTGRNQPQHF
TGTGCCAGTAGTATCCCCTTCCCCAGGACAGGGAGGAATCAGCCCCAGCATTTT
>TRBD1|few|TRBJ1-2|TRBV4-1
CASSKAGTAYGYTF
TGCGCCAGCAGTAAGGCCGGGACAGCCTATGGCTACACCTTC
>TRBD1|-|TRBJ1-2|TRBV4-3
CASSRGRPGQGDYGYTF
TGCGCCAGCAGCCGAGGCCGACCGGGACAGGGGGACTATGGCTACACCTTC
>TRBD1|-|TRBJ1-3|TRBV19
CASRDRGVGNTIYF
TGTGCCAGTAGGGACAGGGGAGTTGGAAACACCATATATTTT
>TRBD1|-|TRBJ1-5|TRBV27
CASRQGSNQPQHF
TGTGCCAGCAGACAGGGGAGCAATCAGCCCCAGCATTTT
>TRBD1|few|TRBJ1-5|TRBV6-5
CANGGQLNQPQHF
TGTGCCAACGGGGGACAGTTAAATCAGCCCCAGCATTTT
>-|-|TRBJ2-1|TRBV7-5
CARSLWGGEYNEQFF
TGTGCCAGAAGCTTATGGGGCGGGGAATACAATGAGCAGTTCTTC
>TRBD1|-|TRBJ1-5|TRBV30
CAWAGQGNQPQHF
TGTGCCTGGGCGGGACAGGGGAATCAGCCCCAGCATTTT